The 19 T cell receptor beta chains given below trace back to one sample, sequenced in a study of shared clonotypes between healthy human individuals (dated by TCRdb to the early 2020s). Libraries came from the immunoSEQ multiplex PCR assay. Held by TCRdb, this immuneACCESS table contains in-frame sequences only and omits some clones. Under half of the omission traces to an unresolved V gene where checked; the cause of the rest is unknown. For this sample there are about 580,000 clones; roughly 98% appear just once. The ten biggest clones cover 0.3% of the sample. CD8 naive samples were obtained by positive selection for CCR7 among CD45RO-negative cells, yielding a CD45RA+CCR7+ population from which TemRA cells were excluded. The material sequenced was naive CD8+ T cells sorted from blood. Per the publication, the cell subset or site label means: CD45RA+CCR7+. Receptors were obtained from a man aged 25-40 years in good health.

This chain connects TRBV12-5 to TRBJ1-4; D perhaps matches TRBD1 (5 bases). CDR3 size: 15 residues. Germline V lookup: CDR1 LGHNT, CDR2 FRNRAP. Trimming shortened V by 5 bases and J by 5 bases, and 15 bases separated the two germline ends. Here the CDR3 reads CASGPHRGSNEKLFF. DNA for the CDR3: TGTGCTAGTGGTCCCCATCGGGGGTCAAATGAAAAACTGTTTTTT.

This chain links TRBV28 with TRBJ2-1; TRBD2 aligns across 11 bases. CDR3 length: 15 residues. Trimming at V came to 6 bases and at J to 6 bases, leaving 7 bases not matched to a gene. In germline, CDR1 is MDHEN, CDR2 SYDVKM. The CDR3 sequence is CASSPKTSGTNEQFF. CDR3 in DNA: TGTGCCAGCAGCCCTAAGACTAGCGGGACCAATGAGCAGTTCTTC.

The chain joins TRBV11-3 to TRBJ1-1; TRBD1 agrees at 8 bases. This CDR3 is built from 13 residues. Germline CDR1 is SGHNT and CDR2 is YENEEA. The J segment lost 5 bases and the V segment lost 5 bases, leaving 4 bases of the junction unmatched. CDR3 bases: TGTGCCAGCAGCAGGACAGGGCTGACTGAAGCTTTCTTT. Its protein is CASSRTGLTEAFF.

The CDR3: CSVEVLGDEAYEQYF. As DNA, the CDR3 is TGCAGCGTTGAAGTCTTAGGCGACGAAGCCTACGAGCAGTACTTC. The chain employs TRBV29-1 and TRBJ2-7; D gene uncertain. V lost 1 base, J lost 2 bases, and 15 bases lay in between. This CDR3 has 15 amino acids. Germline-derived CDR1 and CDR2 are SQVTM and ANQGSEA.

This rearrangement joins TRBV6-5 to TRBJ2-1; D not resolved. Germline CDR1 is MNHEY and CDR2 is SVGAGI. The germline V and J ends were trimmed by 0 bases and 6 bases, with 9 bases remaining between them. The CDR3 extends over 14 amino acids. The CDR3 protein is CASSYSVKGNEQFF. DNA of the CDR3: TGTGCCAGCAGTTACTCGGTAAAGGGCAATGAGCAGTTCTTC.

The rearrangement joins TRBV11-2 to TRBJ2-7; 13 nucleotides match TRBD2. Germline CDR1 reads SGHAT; CDR2 reads FQNNGV. This CDR3 has 17 amino acids. Unmatched junction bases numbered 9, after V lost 7 bases and J lost 0 bases. DNA of the CDR3: TGTGCCAGCAAGGAACTAGCGGGAGGGCCCGCCTCCTACGAGCAGTACTTC. Translated: CASKELAGGPASYEQYF.

The chain combines TRBV2 with TRBJ2-1; a possible D gene is TRBD1 (6 bases). The V end was cut by 10 bases, the J end by 5 bases, with 15 bases between. The CDR3 is made up of 13 amino acids. Germline V gene data show CDR1 as SNHLY and CDR2 as FYNNEI. Here the CDR3 reads CATSQGRDNEQFF. The CDR3 nucleotides are TGTGCCACAAGTCAGGGGCGAGACAATGAGCAGTTCTTC.

V usage is TRBV18 and J usage is TRBJ2-7; D is possibly TRBD2 (5 bases). The length of the CDR3 is 14 residues. V lost 5 bases and J 2 bases, leaving 13 bases between the germline ends. Germline loops: CDR1 KGHSH, CDR2 LQKENI. The CDR3, as DNA: TGTGCCAGCTCAGGGTTAGCGAATACCTACGAGCAGTACTTC. This sequence encodes CASSGLANTYEQYF. Full variable domain (rest looked up from reference TRBV18 and TRBJ2-7): NAGVMQNPRHLVRRRGQEARLRCSPMKGHSHVYWYRQLPEEGLKFMVYLQKENIIDESGMPKERFSAEFPKEGPSILRIQQVVRGDSAAYFCASSGLANTYEQYFGPGTRLTVT.

CDR3 sequence: CTSSQERDRAGIYEQYF. The CDR3 DNA is TGCACCAGCAGCCAAGAGAGGGACAGGGCCGGGATCTACGAGCAGTACTTC. The V call is TRBV1, the J call TRBJ2-7; the D call TRBD1 from the table was never checked on the DNA. TRBV1 is tagged as a pseudogene. This CDR3 spans 17 amino acids.

J is TRBJ2-7 and V is TRBV7-6; 9 nucleotides line up with TRBD1. The ends lost 7 bases at V and 4 bases at J; junction bases unmatched: 23. The germline CDR1 and CDR2 sequences are SGHVS and FNYEAQ. CDR3 length: 19 residues. The CDR3 sequence: CASTHPGQGHALVEYEQYF. The CDR3 region has the DNA TGTGCCAGCACCCATCCCGGACAGGGGCACGCCCTGGTGGAGTACGAGCAGTACTTC.

To note about this clone: This sample also contains other DNA sequences that code for the same CDR3. The rearrangement joins TRBV11-2 to TRBJ2-5; D is uncertain. V was trimmed by 0 bases and J by 5 bases, leaving 1 base between them. CDR3 length: 11 residues. Germline V gives CDR1 SGHAT, CDR2 FQNNGV. CDR3 bases: TGTGCCAGCAGCTTAGAGGAGACCCAGTACTTC. As protein: CASSLEETQYF. The full variable domain, completed using reference TRBV11-2 and TRBJ2-5, is EAGVAQSPRYKIIEKRQSVAFWCNPISGHATLYWYQQILGQGPKLLIQFQNNGVVDDSQLPKDRFSAERLKGVDSTLKIQPAKLEDSAVYLCASSLEETQYFGPGTRLLVL.

The chain joins TRBV27 to TRBJ2-1; 7 positions match TRBD1. The V and J ends lost 4 bases and 5 bases, in that order; junction bases with no gene match: 11. This CDR3 comprises 16 residues. Germline V lookup: CDR1 MNHEY, CDR2 SMNVEV (reference sequence). Here the CDR3 DNA reads TGTGCCAGCAGTTACTTGACCGACAGGGCGAACAATGAGCAGTTCTTC. Translated, it gives CASSYLTDRANNEQFF.

The chain is built from TRBV2 and TRBJ2-1; D possibly uses TRBD1 or TRBD2 (5 bases each). The CDR3 contains 15 residues. The germline CDR1 and CDR2 sequences are SNHLY and FYNNEI. V lost 6 bases, J lost 5 bases, and 17 bases lay in between. CDR3 sequence reads: CASRTPTGTDNEQFF. The CDR3 nucleotides are TGTGCCAGCAGGACACCCACCGGGACGGACAATGAGCAGTTCTTC.

The V and J genes are TRBV11-2 and TRBJ2-1; TRBD2 agrees at 7 bases. CDR1 and CDR2 (germline): SGHAT, FQNNGV. The CDR3 covers 15 residues. Unmatched junction bases numbered 5, after V lost 6 bases and J lost 0 bases. CDR3 sequence (DNA): TGTGCCAGCAGACCGCGGGGGAGCTCCTACAATGAGCAGTTCTTC. It translates to CASRPRGSSYNEQFF.

This sequence joins TRBV27 and TRBJ2-1; TRBD1 is a possible D gene (5 bases). The V end was cut by 0 bases, the J end by 5 bases, with 5 bases between. In germline, CDR1 is MNHEY, CDR2 SMNVEV (reference sequence). The CDR3 totals 13 residues. CDR3 DNA sequence: TGTGCCAGCAGTTTATCAGGGGACAATGAGCAGTTCTTC. Its translation is CASSLSGDNEQFF.

Comment on this clone: Other nucleotide sequences in the sample specify the same CDR3. This rearrangement joins TRBV9 to TRBJ2-1; perhaps TRBD2 as D (6 bases). Germline values: CDR1 SGDLS, CDR2 YYNGEE. CDR3 length: 14 amino acids. V lost 0 bases and J 4 bases, leaving 8 bases between the germline ends. In nucleotides, the CDR3 is TGTGCCAGCAGCGTAGTTGCGGGATACAATGAGCAGTTCTTC. This encodes CASSVVAGYNEQFF.

The V gene is TRBV6-5, the J gene TRBJ2-3; either TRBD1 or TRBD2 may supply D (5 bases each). The CDR3 sequence is 14 residues long. Trimming shortened V by 4 bases and J by 4 bases, and 12 bases separated the two germline ends. Germline V CDR1 and CDR2: MNHEY, SVGAGI. The CDR3 is CASSLGVGADTQYF. The CDR3 nucleotides are TGTGCCAGCAGTTTGGGCGTGGGGGCAGATACGCAGTATTTT.

CDR3 loop: CASSPNRGRQPQHF. Here the CDR3 DNA reads TGTGCCAGCAGCCCTAACAGGGGCCGTCAGCCCCAGCATTTT. This chain connects TRBV27 to TRBJ1-5, with 7 bases identical to TRBD1. Germline V gene lookup returns CDR1 MNHEY and CDR2 SMNVEV (reference sequence). V was pared by 6 bases and J by 6 bases, with 8 bases of the junction left unmatched. The CDR3 contains 14 residues.

The rearrangement uses TRBV28 and TRBJ2-7; possible D gene TRBD1, 5 bases. The CDR3 covers 15 residues. CDR1 and CDR2 from the germline V gene are MDHEN and SYDVKM. The V gene lost 3 bases and the J gene lost 4 bases, with 16 bases spanning the gap. CDR3 region: CASSFHAGMIYEQYF. The CDR3 coding sequence is TGTGCCAGCAGTTTTCATGCAGGGATGATTTACGAGCAGTACTTC.